A single TCR beta chain is shown here with its context. Its antigen is undetermined. There are 16 residues in the CDR3. Looked up from germline, CDR1 is SGHRS and CDR2 is YFSETQ. V lost 4 bases and J 0 bases, leaving 15 bases between the germline ends. These data belong to a study of OX40 agonist ivuxolimab in advanced cancers. Study at large: Patients' therapy was ivuxolimab, an antibody that acts as an agonist of OX40 (CD134). General study findings and limits: Some nonresponders likewise displayed low normalized T-cell clonal expansion. By week 6 at 0.1 to 3.0 mg/kg, blood CD4+ and CD8+ T cells had expanded clonally.

The assay was immunoSEQ multiplex PCR, and TCRdb's table has in-frame clones only and misses some. Altogether 65,000 to 95,000 clones are present, 90% being singletons, with the ten largest covering 0.33%. The sequenced sample was CD4+ or CD8+ T cells sorted from blood, obtained in a trial of the OX40 agonist ivuxolimab. This sequence originates from an adult with an advanced solid tumor such as melanoma, head and neck, liver or kidney cancer. J is TRBJ2-3 and V is TRBV5-1, with D possibly being TRBD2 (6 bases). CDR3 bases: TGCGCCAGCAGCAGGATTGGCGGGGCTAGCACAGATACGCAGTATTTT. Protein: CASSRIGGASTDTQYF.